These 6 T cell receptor beta chains came from one sample sequenced in a study of shared clonotypes between healthy human individuals. Using immunoSEQ multiplex PCR, the repertoire was profiled, and TCRdb retains in-frame clones only, with some absent. Among around 690,000 clones listed, roughly 88% were seen once. Sequencing input: memory CD8+ T cells from PBMCs. Subset specified: CD45RO+ cells pooled with CCR7-negative TemRA cells. These receptors all come from a young man in good health. Some clones in this sample may be carry-over from other donors' samples.

The V and J genes are TRBV6-5 and TRBJ2-3, with TRBD1 matching 8 bases. The CDR3 loop spans 14 amino acids. J lost 3 bases, V lost 7 bases, and 6 bases had no gene match. Germline lookup yields CDR1 MNHEY and CDR2 SVGAGI. CDR3 coding DNA: TGTGCCAGCAAGCGGACAGGGAGGACAGATACGCAGTATTTT. Translation gives CASKRTGRTDTQYF.

V and J are TRBV27 and TRBJ1-1; D is undetermined. The CDR3 length is 15 residues. The ends were cut back, 0 bases at V and 2 bases at J, with 10 bases in the middle. The germline CDR1 and CDR2 sequences are MNHEY and SMNVEV (reference sequence). The CDR3 loop reads CASSLSPGPNTEAFF. Here the CDR3 DNA reads TGTGCCAGCAGTTTATCTCCGGGTCCCAACACTGAAGCTTTCTTT.

This chain links TRBV27 with TRBJ2-1, with D perhaps assigned TRBD1 or TRBD2 (6 bases each). CDR1 and CDR2 (germline): MNHEY, SMNVEV (reference sequence). V lost 0 bases to trimming and J lost 0 bases, with 12 bases between them. This CDR3 spans 17 amino acids. The CDR3 is CASSLSGGLSSYNEQFF. As DNA, the CDR3 is TGTGCCAGCAGTTTATCGGGGGGCCTGAGCTCCTACAATGAGCAGTTCTTC.

The gene calls are TRBV7-9 and TRBJ2-1; possibly TRBD2 for D (7 bases). The CDR3 spans 15 residues. Germline CDR1 is SEHNR and CDR2 is FQNEAQ (reference sequence). V lost 7 bases and J 4 bases, leaving 17 bases between the germline ends. CDR3 DNA sequence: TGTGCCAGCACCCCCCCGGAGGGGGGGTACAATGAGCAGTTCTTC. This translates into CASTPPEGGYNEQFF.

The chain links TRBV14 to TRBJ2-1; 8 nucleotides agree with TRBD1. The CDR3 runs to 16 residues. Germline V gene sequence: CDR1 SGHDN, CDR2 FVKESK. The junction had 5 bases not matched to a gene; V was cut back by 0 bases and J by 4 bases. CDR3 DNA: TGTGCCAGCAGCCAAGACCCACGACAGGGGTACAATGAGCAGTTCTTC. The encoded protein is CASSQDPRQGYNEQFF.

The rearrangement joins TRBV7-9 to TRBJ2-1, with D possibly TRBD2 on 5 matching bases. Germline-derived CDR1 and CDR2 are SEHNR and FQNEAQ (reference sequence). The CDR3 length is 15 residues. Trimming left V 0 bases short and J 5 bases short, with 11 bases between. CDR3 bases: TGTGCCAGCAGCTTAGCGTCTCCTAGCCACAATGAGCAGTTCTTC. Translating gives CASSLASPSHNEQFF.